A selection of T cell receptor beta chains follows, all from one sample in a study of cytomegalovirus exposure and HLA in healthy donors. Here immunoSEQ multiplex PCR was the method, and the copy in TCRdb shows in-frame clones only, minus some. The sample includes around 65,000 clones, around 80% of them seen just once. Sequencing was performed on PBMCs. The receptors were gathered from a woman aged 25 to 39 in good health and CMV-seropositive. Each CDR3 is given with its conserved first and last residue. D genes are given only for firm matches. Size values are once, few and many counts, or a class for expanded clones, and some rows have none.

TRBJ2-1 TRBV9 . . CASSEDTLASKGQFF TGTGCCAGCAGCGAAGATACTCTAGCGTCAAAGGGGCAGTTCTTC
TRBJ2-3 TRBV29-1 TRBD2 once CSVEREGPDTQYF TGCAGCGTTGAGCGGGAGGGCCCAGATACGCAGTATTTT
TRBJ1-3 TRBV7-9 . . CASSYQIGTRRAGNTIYF TGTGCCAGCAGCTACCAGATAGGGACTAGGCGTGCGGGAAACACCATATATTTT
TRBJ2-2 TRBV19 TRBD2 . CASSPAGAGVGGELFF TGTGCCAGTTCTCCAGCGGGAGCAGGAGTCGGCGGGGAGCTGTTTTTT
TRBJ1-4 TRBV19 . few CASSSLATNEKLFF TGTGCCAGTAGTTCTCTTGCAACTAATGAAAAACTGTTTTTT
TRBJ2-2 TRBV19 . . CASSITGSLSTGELFF TGTGCCAGTAGTATAACAGGAAGCCTCTCCACCGGGGAGCTGTTTTTT
TRBJ1-2 TRBV6-5 TRBD1 . CASSRGQTYYGYTF TGTGCCAGCAGCCGGGGACAGACCTACTATGGCTACACCTTC
TRBJ1-2 TRBV5-1 . . CASSPWGGSGNGYTF TGCGCCAGCAGCCCCTGGGGAGGATCAGGCAATGGCTACACCTTC
TRBJ1-5 TRBV18 . . CASSDGDNRNQPQHF TGTGCCAGCTCAGACGGGGACAACCGCAATCAGCCCCAGCATTTT
TRBJ1-3 TRBV4-2 . . CASSQGPLISGNTIYF TGTGCCAGCAGCCAGGGGCCCCTCATCTCTGGAAACACCATATATTTT
TRBJ2-5 TRBV19 TRBD2 . CASSPGGAETQYF TGTGCCAGTAGTCCGGGAGGGGCTGAGACCCAGTACTTC
TRBJ2-5 TRBV11-1 TRBD2 . CASSPPGLAGGSEETQYF TGTGCCAGCAGCCCACCGGGACTAGCGGGAGGTTCAGAAGAGACCCAGTACTTC
TRBJ2-5 TRBV5-6 . . CASSPLSRGGLETQYF TGTGCCAGCAGCCCCTTGTCTAGGGGGGGCTTAGAGACCCAGTACTTC
TRBJ2-3 TRBV4-2 TRBD2 . CASSKILAGETDTQYF TGTGCCAGCAGCAAGATACTAGCGGGGGAAACAGATACGCAGTATTTT
TRBJ1-5 TRBV6-6 TRBD1 few CASWTGPNQPQHF TGCGCCTCCTGGACAGGCCCCAATCAGCCCCAGCATTTT
TRBJ2-2 TRBV5-1 TRBD2 . CASSLFTSGSNTGELFF TGCGCCAGCAGCTTGTTTACTAGCGGTTCGAACACCGGGGAGCTGTTTTTT
TRBJ2-5 TRBV11-2 TRBD1 . CASSAGTAQETQYF TGTGCCAGCAGCGCCGGGACAGCGCAAGAGACCCAGTACTTC
TRBJ2-7 TRBV7-2 . . CASSLVGGDSYEQYF TGTGCCAGCAGCTTAGTGGGGGGAGACTCCTACGAGCAGTACTTC
TRBJ2-3 TRBV5-6 TRBD2 . CASSGIGLAGTTDTQYF TGTGCCAGCAGCGGAATAGGACTAGCGGGGACCACAGATACGCAGTATTTT
TRBJ2-2 TRBV13 . . CASSLRTVQNTGELFF TGTGCCAGCAGCTTGCGCACGGTTCAAAACACCGGGGAGCTGTTTTTT
TRBJ2-5 TRBV6-1 . . CASSELAETQYF TGTGCCAGCAGTGAGCTAGCGGAGACCCAGTACTTC
TRBJ2-7 TRBV27 TRBD1 . CASSQGTGPSREQYF TGTGCCAGCAGTCAAGGGACAGGGCCTTCACGCGAGCAGTACTTC
TRBJ2-3 TRBV5-1 . . CASSKIGTDTQYF TGCGCCAGCAGCAAAATAGGCACAGATACGCAGTATTTT
TRBJ1-6 TRBV5-4 . . CAGGLAGRSNSPLHF TGTGCCGGCGGTCTTGCGGGGCGAAGTAATTCACCCCTCCACTTT
TRBJ2-5 TRBV19 TRBD1 . CASSTGDSEYF TGTGCCAGTAGTACCGGGGACAGTGAGTACTTC
TRBJ2-7 TRBV28 TRBD1 . CASFGTGDYEQYF TGTGCCAGTTTCGGGACAGGCGACTACGAGCAGTACTTC
TRBJ2-1 TRBV27 . . CASSWVGVNEQFF TGTGCCAGCAGTTGGGTCGGGGTCAATGAGCAGTTCTTC
TRBJ2-7 TRBV28 TRBD2 . CASRRTSGSRSRSEQYF TGTGCCAGCAGAAGGACTAGCGGGTCCCGGTCGAGGAGCGAGCAGTACTTC
TRBJ1-1 TRBV7-2 . . CASSARVSGTEAFF TGTGCCAGCAGCGCCAGGGTTAGTGGCACTGAAGCTTTCTTT
TRBJ1-1 TRBV11-2 . . CASSLLGGVAEAFF TGTGCCAGCAGCTTACTAGGGGGGGTGGCAGAAGCTTTCTTT
TRBJ1-2 TRBV29-1 . . CSVERDLYGYTF TGCAGCGTTGAAAGGGACTTGTATGGCTACACCTTC
TRBJ1-3 TRBV14 . . CASSLNAGRNTIYF TGTGCCAGCAGTCTAAACGCCGGTCGGAACACCATATATTTT
TRBJ1-3 TRBV4-2 TRBD1 . CASSQGAQGASGNTIYF TGTGCCAGCAGCCAAGGGGCGCAGGGGGCCTCTGGAAACACCATATATTTT
TRBJ2-3 TRBV6-1 TRBD2 . CASSALAGVRRTDTQYF TGTGCCAGCAGTGCCCTAGCGGGAGTAAGGAGAACAGATACGCAGTATTTT
TRBJ2-1 TRBV5-1 TRBD2 . CASSSTSGSYNEQFF TGCGCCAGCAGCTCGACTAGCGGGTCATACAATGAGCAGTTCTTC
TRBJ1-1 TRBV30 . few CAWGREGEAFF TGTGCCTGGGGGCGGGAGGGAGAAGCTTTCTTT
TRBJ1-2 TRBV9 TRBD1 . CASSVGGTGGRGYTF TGTGCCAGCAGCGTAGGGGGGACAGGGGGCCGTGGCTACACCTTC
TRBJ1-6 TRBV5-1 . . CASSAAGVQSPLHF TGCGCCAGCAGCGCCGCAGGGGTTCAGTCACCCCTCCACTTT
TRBJ1-4 TRBV4-1 TRBD1 . CASSQDRGRDNEKLFF TGCGCCAGCAGCCAAGACAGGGGGCGAGATAATGAAAAACTGTTTTTT
TRBJ1-2 TRBV21-1 . . CASSKGPPGGHYGYTF TGTGCCAGCAGCAAAGGACCGCCGGGGGGCCACTATGGCTACACCTTC
TRBJ2-3 TRBV10-3 . . CAIKIQGSTDTQYF TGTGCCATCAAGATACAGGGTAGCACAGATACGCAGTATTTT
TRBJ1-4 TRBV5-4 . . CASSTTPAGGVEKLFF TGTGCCAGCAGCACCACGCCGGCGGGGGGCGTTGAAAAACTGTTTTTT
TRBJ2-7 TRBV28 TRBD1 . CASSFLGTGGEQYF TGTGCCAGCAGTTTCTTAGGGACAGGGGGCGAGCAGTACTTC
TRBJ2-3 TRBV7-2 TRBD1 . CASSLKDRAQDTQYF TGTGCCAGCAGCTTAAAGGACAGGGCCCAAGATACGCAGTATTTT
TRBJ2-2 TRBV28 . . CASSLASVETGELFF TGTGCCAGCAGTTTGGCTAGCGTCGAAACCGGGGAGCTGTTTTTT
TRBJ1-2 TRBV5-1 . . CASTAGVTTNYGYTF TGCGCCAGCACTGCCGGGGTTACTACTAACTATGGCTACACCTTC
TRBJ2-7 TRBV5-8 TRBD2 . CASSKIAGGRSYEQYF TGTGCCAGCAGCAAAATAGCGGGAGGCCGCTCCTACGAGCAGTACTTC
TRBJ1-2 TRBV15 . . CATSRRDNYGYTF TGTGCCACCAGCAGACGCGATAACTATGGCTACACCTTC
TRBJ1-5 TRBV19 . . CASSFEDGNQPQHF TGTGCCAGTAGTTTCGAGGATGGGAATCAGCCCCAGCATTTT
TRBJ2-2 TRBV6-1 . . CASTPGGSGELFF TGTGCCAGCACCCCGGGGGGCTCCGGGGAGCTGTTTTTT
TRBJ2-3 TRBV6-1 TRBD1 . CASSLDRVSTDTQYF TGTGCCAGCAGCCTAGACAGGGTTAGCACAGATACGCAGTATTTT